This TCR beta chain is drawn from a study of tumor-infiltrating lymphocytes in localized non-small cell lung cancer. CDR1 and CDR2 (germline): MGHRA, YSYEKL. The CDR3 has 13 amino acids. Trimming pared 5 bases from V and 7 bases from J, leaving 12 bases between. Method: immunoSEQ multiplex PCR; TCRdb's copy keeps in-frame clones and lacks some. The sample has 15,000 to 20,000 clones, 73% seen once. This TCR was sampled from a human donor with non-small cell lung cancer. J is TRBJ1-5 and V is TRBV4-1, with D possibly TRBD1 on 5 matching bases. Sample: lung tumor tissue. CDR3 in amino acids: CASSIGVGQPQHF. The CDR3 region has the DNA TGCGCCAGCAGCATAGGGGTCGGGCAGCCCCAGCATTTT.